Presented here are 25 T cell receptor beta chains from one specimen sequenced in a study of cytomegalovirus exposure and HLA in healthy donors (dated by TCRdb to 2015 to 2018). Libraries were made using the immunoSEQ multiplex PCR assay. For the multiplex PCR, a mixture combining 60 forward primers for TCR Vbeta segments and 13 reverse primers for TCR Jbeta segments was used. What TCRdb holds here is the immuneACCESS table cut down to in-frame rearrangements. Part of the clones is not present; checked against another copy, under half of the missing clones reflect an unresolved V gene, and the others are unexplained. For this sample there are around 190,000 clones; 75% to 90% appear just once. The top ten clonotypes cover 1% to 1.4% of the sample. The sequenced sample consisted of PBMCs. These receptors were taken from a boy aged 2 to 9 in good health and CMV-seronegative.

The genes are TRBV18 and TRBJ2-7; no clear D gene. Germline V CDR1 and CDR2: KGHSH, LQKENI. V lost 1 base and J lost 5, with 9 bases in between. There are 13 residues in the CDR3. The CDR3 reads CASSPLSGNEQYF. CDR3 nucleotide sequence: TGTGCCAGCTCACCACTCTCAGGTAACGAGCAGTACTTC.

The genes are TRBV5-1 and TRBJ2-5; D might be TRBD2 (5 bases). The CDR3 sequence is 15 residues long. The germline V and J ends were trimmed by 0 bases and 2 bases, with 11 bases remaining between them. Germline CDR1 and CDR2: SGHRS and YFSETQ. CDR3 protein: CASSLGRREQETQYF. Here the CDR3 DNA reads TGCGCCAGCAGCTTGGGCCGCCGGGAACAAGAGACCCAGTACTTC.

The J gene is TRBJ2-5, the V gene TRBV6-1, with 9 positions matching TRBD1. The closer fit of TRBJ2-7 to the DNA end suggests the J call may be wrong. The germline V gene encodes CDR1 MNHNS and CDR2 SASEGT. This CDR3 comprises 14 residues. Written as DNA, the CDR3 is TGTGCCAGCTGGTCCGGGACAGGGTTCGACGAGCAGTACTTC. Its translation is CASWSGTGFDEQYF.

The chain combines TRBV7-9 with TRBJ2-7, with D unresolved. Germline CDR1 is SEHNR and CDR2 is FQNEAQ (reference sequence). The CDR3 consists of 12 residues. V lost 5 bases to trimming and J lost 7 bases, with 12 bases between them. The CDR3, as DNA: TGTGCCAGCAGCCCGGAGCGTTGGGAGCAGTACTTC. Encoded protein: CASSPERWEQYF.

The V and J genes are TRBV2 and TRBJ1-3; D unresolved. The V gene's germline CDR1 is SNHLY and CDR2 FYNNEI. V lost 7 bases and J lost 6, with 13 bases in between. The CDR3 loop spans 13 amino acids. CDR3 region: CASTLNQANTIYF. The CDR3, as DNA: TGTGCCAGCACCTTGAACCAGGCAAACACCATATATTTT.

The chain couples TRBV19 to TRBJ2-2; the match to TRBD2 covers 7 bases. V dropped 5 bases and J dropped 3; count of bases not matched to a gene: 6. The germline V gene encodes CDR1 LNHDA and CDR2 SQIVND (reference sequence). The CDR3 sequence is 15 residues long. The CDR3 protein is CASSPLAEYTGELFF. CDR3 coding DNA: TGTGCCAGTAGTCCGCTAGCGGAGTACACCGGGGAGCTGTTTTTT. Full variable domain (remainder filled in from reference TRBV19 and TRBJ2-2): DGGITQSPKYLFRKEGQNVTLSCEQNLNHDAMYWYRQDPGQGLRLIYYSQIVNDFQKGDIAEGYSVSREKKESFPLTVTSAQKNPTAFYLCASSPLAEYTGELFFGEGSRLTVL.

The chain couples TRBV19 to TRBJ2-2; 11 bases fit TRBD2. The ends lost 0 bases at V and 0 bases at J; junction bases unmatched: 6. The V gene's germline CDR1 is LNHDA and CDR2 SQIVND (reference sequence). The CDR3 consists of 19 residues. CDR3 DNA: TGTGCCAGTAGTATAGATTCCGGGACTAGCGGACCGAACACCGGGGAGCTGTTTTTT. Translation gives CASSIDSGTSGPNTGELFF.

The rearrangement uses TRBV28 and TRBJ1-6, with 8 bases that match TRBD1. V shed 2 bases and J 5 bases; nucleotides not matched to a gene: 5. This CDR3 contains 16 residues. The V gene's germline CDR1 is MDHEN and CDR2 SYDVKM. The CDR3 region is CASSLLQGANNSPLHF. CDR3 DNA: TGTGCCAGCAGTTTACTCCAGGGGGCAAATAATTCACCCCTCCACTTT.

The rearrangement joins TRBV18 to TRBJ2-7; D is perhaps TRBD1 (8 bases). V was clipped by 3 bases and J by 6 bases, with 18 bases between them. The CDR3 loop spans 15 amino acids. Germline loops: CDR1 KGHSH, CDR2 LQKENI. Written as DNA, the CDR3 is TGTGCCAGCTCACCGAACAGGGGGGACTATGGCGAGCAGTACTTC. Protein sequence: CASSPNRGDYGEQYF.

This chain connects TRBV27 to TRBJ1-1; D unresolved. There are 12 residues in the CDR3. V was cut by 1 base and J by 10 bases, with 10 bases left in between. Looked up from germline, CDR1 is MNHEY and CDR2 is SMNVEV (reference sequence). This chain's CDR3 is CASSLFLRGAFF. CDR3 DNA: TGTGCCAGCAGTTTATTCCTCAGAGGAGCTTTCTTT.

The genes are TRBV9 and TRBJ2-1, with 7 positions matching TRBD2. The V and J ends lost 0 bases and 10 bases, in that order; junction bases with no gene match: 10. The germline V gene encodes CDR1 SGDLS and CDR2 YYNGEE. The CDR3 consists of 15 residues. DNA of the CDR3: TGTGCCAGCAGCGTAGCGGGAGGATCGGGCGGGGAGCAGTTCTTC. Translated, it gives CASSVAGGSGGEQFF.

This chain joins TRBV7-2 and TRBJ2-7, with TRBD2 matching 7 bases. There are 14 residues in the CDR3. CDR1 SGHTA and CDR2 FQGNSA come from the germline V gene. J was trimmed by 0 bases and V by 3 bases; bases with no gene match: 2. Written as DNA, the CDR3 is TGTGCCAGCAGCTTTGGCGGGAGCTCCTACGAGCAGTACTTC. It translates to CASSFGGSSYEQYF. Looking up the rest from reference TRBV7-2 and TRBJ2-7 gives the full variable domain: GAGVSQSPSNKVTEKGKDVELRCDPISGHTALYWYRQSLGQGLEFLIYFQGNSAPDKSGLPSDRFSAERTGGSVSTLTIQRTQQEDSAVYLCASSFGGSSYEQYFGPGTRLTVT.

The CDR3 DNA reads as TGTGCCAGCAGCTCCCGCCCGGGACAGGAAGGTTATGGCTACACCTTC. Translating gives CASSSRPGQEGYGYTF. The chain joins TRBV5-6 to TRBJ1-2, with 8 bases identical to TRBD1. The CDR3 length is 16 residues. CDR1 is SGHDT and CDR2 is YYEEEE in the germline V gene. The ends lost 3 bases at V and 5 bases at J; junction bases unmatched: 12.

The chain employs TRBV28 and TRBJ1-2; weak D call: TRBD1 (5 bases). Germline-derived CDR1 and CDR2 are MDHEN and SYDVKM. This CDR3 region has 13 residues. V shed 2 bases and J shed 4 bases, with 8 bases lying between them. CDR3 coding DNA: TGTGCCAGCAGTTTAGGGGGGGGCTATGGCTACACCTTC. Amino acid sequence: CASSLGGGYGYTF.

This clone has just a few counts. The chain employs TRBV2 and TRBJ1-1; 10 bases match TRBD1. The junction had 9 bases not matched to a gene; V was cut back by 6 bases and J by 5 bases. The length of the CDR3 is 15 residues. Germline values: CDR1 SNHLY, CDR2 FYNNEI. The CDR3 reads CASRTGGAGGTEAFF. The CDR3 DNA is TGTGCCAGCAGGACAGGGGGCGCGGGGGGGACTGAAGCTTTCTTT.

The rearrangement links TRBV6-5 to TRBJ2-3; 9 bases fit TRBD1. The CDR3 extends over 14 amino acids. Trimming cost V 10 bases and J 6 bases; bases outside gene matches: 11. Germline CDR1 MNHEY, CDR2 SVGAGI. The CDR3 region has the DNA TGTGCCAAACTTGGACAGGGGTGGGGGGATACGCAGTATTTT. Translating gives CAKLGQGWGDTQYF.

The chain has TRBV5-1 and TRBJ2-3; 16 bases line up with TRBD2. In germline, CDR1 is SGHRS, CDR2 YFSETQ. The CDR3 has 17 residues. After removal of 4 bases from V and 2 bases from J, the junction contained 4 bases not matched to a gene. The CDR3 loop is CASSAGTSGGATDTQYF. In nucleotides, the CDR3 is TGCGCCAGCAGCGCCGGGACTAGCGGGGGGGCCACAGATACGCAGTATTTT.

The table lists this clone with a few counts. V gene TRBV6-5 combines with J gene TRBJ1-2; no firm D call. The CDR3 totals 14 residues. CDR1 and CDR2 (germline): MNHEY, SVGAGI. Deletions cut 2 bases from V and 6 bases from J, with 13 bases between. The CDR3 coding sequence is TGTGCCAGCAGTTACGGGGTTGCAGCGGATGGCTACACCTTC. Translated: CASSYGVAADGYTF.

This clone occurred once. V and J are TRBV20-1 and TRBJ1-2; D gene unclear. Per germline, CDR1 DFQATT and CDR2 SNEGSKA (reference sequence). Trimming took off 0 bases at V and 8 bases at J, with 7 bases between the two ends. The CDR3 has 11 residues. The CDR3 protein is CSAREGGGYTF. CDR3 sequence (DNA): TGCAGTGCTAGAGAGGGCGGGGGCTACACCTTC.

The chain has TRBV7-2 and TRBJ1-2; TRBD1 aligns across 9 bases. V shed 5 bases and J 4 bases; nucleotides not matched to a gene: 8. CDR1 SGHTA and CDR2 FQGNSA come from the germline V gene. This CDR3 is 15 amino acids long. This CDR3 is CASSRTGGLFYGYTF. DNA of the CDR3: TGTGCCAGCAGCCGAACAGGGGGCCTATTCTATGGCTACACCTTC. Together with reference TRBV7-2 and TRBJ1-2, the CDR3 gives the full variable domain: GAGVSQSPSNKVTEKGKDVELRCDPISGHTALYWYRQSLGQGLEFLIYFQGNSAPDKSGLPSDRFSAERTGGSVSTLTIQRTQQEDSAVYLCASSRTGGLFYGYTFGSGTRLTVV.

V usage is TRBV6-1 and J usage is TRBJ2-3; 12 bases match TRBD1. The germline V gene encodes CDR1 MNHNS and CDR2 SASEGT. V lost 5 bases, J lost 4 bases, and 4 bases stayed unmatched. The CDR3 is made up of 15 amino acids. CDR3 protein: CASSRGTGGADTQYF. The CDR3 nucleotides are TGTGCCAGCAGTAGGGGGACAGGGGGCGCAGATACGCAGTATTTT.

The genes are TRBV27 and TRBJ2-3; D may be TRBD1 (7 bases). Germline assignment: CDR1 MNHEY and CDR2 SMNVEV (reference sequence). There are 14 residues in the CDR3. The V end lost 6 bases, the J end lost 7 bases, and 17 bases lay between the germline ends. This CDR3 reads CASSPPRDRYTQYF. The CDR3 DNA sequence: TGTGCCAGCAGCCCACCGCGGGACAGATATACGCAGTATTTT.

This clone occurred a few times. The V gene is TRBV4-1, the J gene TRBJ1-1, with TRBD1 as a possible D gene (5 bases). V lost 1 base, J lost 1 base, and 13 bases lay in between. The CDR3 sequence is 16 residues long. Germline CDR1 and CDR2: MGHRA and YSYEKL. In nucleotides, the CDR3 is TGCGCCAGCAGCCAAGGTGGGGGGAAGAGGAACACTGAAGCTTTCTTT. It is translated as CASSQGGGKRNTEAFF.

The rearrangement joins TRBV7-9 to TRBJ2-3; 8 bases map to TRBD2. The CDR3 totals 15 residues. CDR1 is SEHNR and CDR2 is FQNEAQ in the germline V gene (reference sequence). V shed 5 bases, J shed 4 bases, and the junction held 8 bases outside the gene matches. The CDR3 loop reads CASSGAGVVADTQYF. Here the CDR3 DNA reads TGTGCCAGCAGCGGAGCGGGGGTCGTGGCAGATACGCAGTATTTT.

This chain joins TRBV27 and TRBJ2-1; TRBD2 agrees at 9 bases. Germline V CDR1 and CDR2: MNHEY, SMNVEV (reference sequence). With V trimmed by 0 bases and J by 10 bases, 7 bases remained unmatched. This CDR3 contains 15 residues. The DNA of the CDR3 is TGTGCCAGCAGTTTATCTAGCGGGAGAAGGGAGGAGCAGTTCTTC. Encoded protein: CASSLSSGRREEQFF.